The rows below give T cell receptor beta chains drawn from one sample of a study of tissue T cells after allogeneic stem cell transplantation. The assay was immunoSEQ multiplex PCR, and TCRdb's table has in-frame clones only and misses some. The table shows a few thousand clones, with approximately 70% occurring only once. The material was duodenal tissue, obtained at autopsy. The receptors stem from an older male patient with steroid-refractory graft-versus-host disease after an allogeneic stem cell transplant. A subset of T cells may come from the graft donor. Both conserved end residues are part of each CDR3. The D gene is left open where the match is weak. A clone size is listed for some rows: how often the clone was seen (once, few, many), or a class if it is expanded.

j_gene | d_gene | abundance | v_gene | CDR3nt | CDR3aa
TRBJ1-2 | NA | NA | TRBV4-2 | TGTGCCAGCAGCCTCAGTAAGGGGAGTCATGGCTACACCTTC | CASSLSKGSHGYTF
TRBJ1-5 | NA | NA | TRBV7-9 | TGTGCCAGCAGCTCTATCAGGGAAGCGAAGCAGCCCCAGCATTTT | CASSSIREAKQPQHF
TRBJ1-4 | NA | NA | TRBV5-6 | TGTGCCAGCAGCTTGCGATGGGAAAAACTGTTTTTT | CASSLRWEKLFF
TRBJ2-5 | TRBD2 | NA | TRBV5-6 | TGCGCCAGCCGCGTGGGGGCCGGGGGGGGAGAGACCCAGTACTTC | CASRVGAGGGETQYF
TRBJ2-4 | NA | few | TRBV4-2 | TGTGCCAGCAGCCAAAGAGGGAACGAAAACATTCAGTACTTC | CASSQRGNENIQYF
TRBJ2-7 | NA | NA | TRBV10-3 | TGTGCCATCAGTCAGGGCTACGAGCAGTACTTC | CAISQGYEQYF
TRBJ2-1 | TRBD1 | NA | TRBV29-1 | TGCAGCGCTGCACTTCTCCGGGACAGGGGCTACAATGAGCAGTTCTTC | CSAALLRDRGYNEQFF
TRBJ2-7 | TRBD1 | few | TRBV12-3/TRBV12-4 | TGTGCCAGCAGTTCAGGGGGCTACGAGCAGTACTTC | CASSSGGYEQYF
TRBJ1-2 | TRBD1 | large | TRBV10-3 | TGTGCCATCAGTAGAGACAGGGTGAGCTATGGCTACACCTTC | CAISRDRVSYGYTF
TRBJ2-3 | TRBD2 | NA | TRBV7-3 | TGTGCCAGCAGCTTAGGGGGTGGACTAGCGGGGACTCCATCAGATACGCAGTATTTT | CASSLGGGLAGTPSDTQYF
TRBJ2-7 | NA | NA | TRBV7-3 | TGTGCCAGCAGCTTACCCTACGAGCAGTACTTC | CASSLPYEQYF
TRBJ2-3 | TRBD2 | NA | TRBV4-3 | TGCGCCAGCAGCCAAGTCGGGGGGGCAGATACGCAGTATTTT | CASSQVGGADTQYF
TRBJ1-1 | TRBD1 | NA | TRBV9 | TGTGCCAGCGACAGGGGCGTTAACATGAACACTGAAGCTTTCTTT | CASDRGVNMNTEAFF
TRBJ1-1 | TRBD1 | NA | TRBV6-5 | TGTGCCAGCAGGGACAGGGGCCGCCACACTGAAGCTTTCTTT | CASRDRGRHTEAFF
TRBJ2-5 | NA | NA | TRBV11-2 | TGTGCCAGCAGCTTAGATCCAAAAGAGACCCAGTACTTC | CASSLDPKETQYF
TRBJ1-5 | NA | NA | TRBV3-1/TRBV3-2 | TGTGCCAGCAGCCAGGGCAATCAGCCCCAGCATTTT | CASSQGNQPQHF
TRBJ1-5 | NA | NA | TRBV6-5 | TGTGCCAGCAGTTACTCGAAGAGTCAGCCCCAGCATTTT | CASSYSKSQPQHF
TRBJ2-7 | NA | NA | TRBV7-8 | TGTGCCACCAAAGACACGGCTTACGAGCAGTACTTC | CATKDTAYEQYF
TRBJ1-1 | NA | once | TRBV6-5 | TGTGCCAGCAGTTACTGGGGGGGGACTGAAGCTTTCTTT | CASSYWGGTEAFF
TRBJ2-5 | TRBD2 | NA | TRBV4-2 | TGTGCCAGCAGTTCCCTTAGCGGGGGGCAAGAGACCCAGTACTTC | CASSSLSGGQETQYF
TRBJ2-3 | NA | NA | TRBV20-1 | TGCAGTGCTGTCCGAACAGATACGCAGTATTTT | CSAVRTDTQYF
TRBJ2-5 | NA | NA | TRBV10-3 | TGTGCCATCAGCTTTGGGAAAGAGACCCAGTACTTC | CAISFGKETQYF
TRBJ2-5 | NA | NA | TRBV6-2/TRBV6-3 | TGTGCCAGCAGTCGGGGGGCCACAGAGACCCAGTACTTC | CASSRGATETQYF
TRBJ2-7 | NA | few | TRBV4-2 | TGTGCCAGCAGCCAAGAGGGCGGCAGGAGTGAGGAGCAGTACTTC | CASSQEGGRSEEQYF
TRBJ1-1 | TRBD1 | NA | TRBV6-2/TRBV6-3 | TGTGCCAGCAGTTTGGGGACAGGGAATACTGAAGCTTTCTTT | CASSLGTGNTEAFF
TRBJ2-5 | NA | NA | TRBV4-2 | TGTGCCAGCAGCCAAACGGCAGGGCCAGGGGAGACCCAGTACTTC | CASSQTAGPGETQYF
TRBJ1-5 | NA | NA | TRBV6-2/TRBV6-3 | TGTGCCAGCAGTTATACGTGGTCCAATCAGCCCCAGCATTTT | CASSYTWSNQPQHF
TRBJ2-5 | NA | once | TRBV18 | TGTGCCAGCTCACCACCTAACGAGTACCAAGAGACCCAGTACTTC | CASSPPNEYQETQYF
TRBJ1-6 | NA | NA | TRBV7-9 | TGTGCCAGCAGCCCCATGGCGGGCCGTAATTCACCCCTCCACTTT | CASSPMAGRNSPLHF
TRBJ2-7 | NA | large | TRBV3-1/TRBV3-2 | TGTGCCAGCAGCCAAGACCGACAGATCTACGAGCAGTACTTC | CASSQDRQIYEQYF
TRBJ2-4 | NA | medium-sized | TRBV29-1 | TGCAGCGTAGAAAAGGGGGAGGCCAAAAACATTCAGTACTTC | CSVEKGEAKNIQYF
TRBJ1-3 | NA | NA | TRBV7-6 | TGTGCCAGCAGCTTAAACCCCTCTGGAAACACCATATATTTT | CASSLNPSGNTIYF
TRBJ2-7 | NA | NA | TRBV7-2 | TGTGCCAGCAGCCGATTCTACGAGCAGTACTTC | CASSRFYEQYF
TRBJ1-5 | NA | NA | TRBV6-1 | TGTGCCAGCAGTGAACCATATAGCAATCAGCCCCAGCATTTT | CASSEPYSNQPQHF
TRBJ1-3 | NA | NA | TRBV3-1/TRBV3-2 | TGTGCCAGCAGCCCTGGGGCAAGAGGAAACACCATATATTTT | CASSPGARGNTIYF
TRBJ2-1 | NA | NA | TRBV10-3 | TGTGCCATCAGTGACTACGTTAATCGAAATGAGCAGTTCTTC | CAISDYVNRNEQFF
TRBJ1-4 | NA | NA | TRBV18 | TGTGCCAGCTCACCACCAGTCTATTCGGAAGCAAAACTGTTTTTT | CASSPPVYSEAKLFF
TRBJ2-3 | TRBD1 | few | TRBV6-1 | TGTGCCAGCAGTGAAGGGGACAGCTATGGCACAGATACGCAGTATTTT | CASSEGDSYGTDTQYF